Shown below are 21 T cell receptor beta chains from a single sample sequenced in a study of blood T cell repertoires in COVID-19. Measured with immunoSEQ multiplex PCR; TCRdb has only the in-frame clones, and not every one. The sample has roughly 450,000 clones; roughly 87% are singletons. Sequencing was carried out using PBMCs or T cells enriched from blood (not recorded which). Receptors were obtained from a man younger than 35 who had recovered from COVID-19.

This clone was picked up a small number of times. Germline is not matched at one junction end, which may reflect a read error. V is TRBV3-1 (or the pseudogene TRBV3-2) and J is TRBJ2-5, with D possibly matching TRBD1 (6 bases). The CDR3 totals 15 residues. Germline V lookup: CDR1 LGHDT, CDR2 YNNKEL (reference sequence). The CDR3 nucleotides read TGTGCCAGCAGTCAAGGGCTGGGGGCGGTAGAGACCCAGTACTTC. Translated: CASSQGLGAVETQYF.

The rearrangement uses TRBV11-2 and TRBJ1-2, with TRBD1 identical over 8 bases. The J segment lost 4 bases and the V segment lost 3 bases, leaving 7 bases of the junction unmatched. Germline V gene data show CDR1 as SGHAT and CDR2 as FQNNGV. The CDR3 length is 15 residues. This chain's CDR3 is CASSFGGQGGYGYTF. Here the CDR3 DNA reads TGTGCCAGCAGCTTCGGCGGACAGGGAGGCTATGGCTACACCTTC.

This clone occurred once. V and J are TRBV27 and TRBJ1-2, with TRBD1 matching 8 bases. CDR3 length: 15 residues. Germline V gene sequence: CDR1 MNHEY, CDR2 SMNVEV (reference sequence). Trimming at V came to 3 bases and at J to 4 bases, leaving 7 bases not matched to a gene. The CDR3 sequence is CASSFRDRSVYGYTF. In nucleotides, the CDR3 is TGTGCCAGCAGTTTCCGGGACAGGTCCGTCTATGGCTACACCTTC.

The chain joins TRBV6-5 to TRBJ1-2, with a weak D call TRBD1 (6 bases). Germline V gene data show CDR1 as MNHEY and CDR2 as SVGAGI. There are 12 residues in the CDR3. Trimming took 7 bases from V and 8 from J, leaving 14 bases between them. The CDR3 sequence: CASNSGGGGYTF. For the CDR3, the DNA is TGTGCCAGCAACTCGGGGGGGGGCGGCTACACCTTC.

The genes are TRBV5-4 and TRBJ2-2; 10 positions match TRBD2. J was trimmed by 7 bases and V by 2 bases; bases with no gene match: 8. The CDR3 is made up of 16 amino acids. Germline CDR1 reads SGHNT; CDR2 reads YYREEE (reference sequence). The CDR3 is CASSLEREGRDGELFF. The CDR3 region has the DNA TGTGCCAGCAGCTTAGAGCGGGAGGGCCGAGACGGGGAGCTGTTTTTT.

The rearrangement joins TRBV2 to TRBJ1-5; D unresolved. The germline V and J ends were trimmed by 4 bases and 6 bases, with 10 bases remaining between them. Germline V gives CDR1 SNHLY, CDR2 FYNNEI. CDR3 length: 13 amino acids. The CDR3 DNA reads TGTGCCAGCAGTGCCGATAGAGGTCAGCCCCAGCATTTT. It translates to CASSADRGQPQHF.

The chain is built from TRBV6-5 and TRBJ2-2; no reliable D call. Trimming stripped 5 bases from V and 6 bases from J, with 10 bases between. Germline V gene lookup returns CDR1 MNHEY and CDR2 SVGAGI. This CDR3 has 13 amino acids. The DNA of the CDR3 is TGTGCCAGCAGTAACAGTTTTCCCGGGGAGCTGTTTTTT. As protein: CASSNSFPGELFF.

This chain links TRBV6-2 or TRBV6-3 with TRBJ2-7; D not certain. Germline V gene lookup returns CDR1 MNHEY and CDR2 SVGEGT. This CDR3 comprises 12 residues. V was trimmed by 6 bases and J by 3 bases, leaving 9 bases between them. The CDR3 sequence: CASSLTIYEQYF. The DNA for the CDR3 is TGTGCCAGCAGCCTAACTATCTACGAGCAGTACTTC.

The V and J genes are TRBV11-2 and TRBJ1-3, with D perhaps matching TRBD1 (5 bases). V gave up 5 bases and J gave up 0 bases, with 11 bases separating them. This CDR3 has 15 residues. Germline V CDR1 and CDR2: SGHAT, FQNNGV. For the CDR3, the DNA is TGTGCCAGCAGCCAGGGCCCAAACTCTGGAAACACCATATATTTT. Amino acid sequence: CASSQGPNSGNTIYF.

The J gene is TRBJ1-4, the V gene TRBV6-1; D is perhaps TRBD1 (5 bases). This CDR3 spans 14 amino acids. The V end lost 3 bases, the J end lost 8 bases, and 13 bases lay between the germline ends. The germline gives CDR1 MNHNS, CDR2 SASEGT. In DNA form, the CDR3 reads TGTGCCAGCAGTGACGGGGGTCTGGGCGAAAAACTGTTTTTT. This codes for CASSDGGLGEKLFF.

This CDR3 is CAITVGQGGSYEQYF. The CDR3 nucleotides are TGTGCCATCACCGTTGGACAGGGGGGCTCCTACGAGCAGTACTTC. This chain links TRBV10-3 with TRBJ2-7, with 10 bases matching TRBD1. The CDR3 has 15 residues. Per the germline V gene, CDR1 is ENHRY and CDR2 is SYGVKD. Trimming at V came to 7 bases and at J to 0 bases, leaving 6 bases not matched to a gene.

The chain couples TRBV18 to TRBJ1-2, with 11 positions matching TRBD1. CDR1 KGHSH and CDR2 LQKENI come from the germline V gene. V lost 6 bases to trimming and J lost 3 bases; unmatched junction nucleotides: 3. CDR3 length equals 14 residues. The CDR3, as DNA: TGTGCCAGCTCGCGGGACAGGGGGGACTATGGCTACACCTTC. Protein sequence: CASSRDRGDYGYTF.

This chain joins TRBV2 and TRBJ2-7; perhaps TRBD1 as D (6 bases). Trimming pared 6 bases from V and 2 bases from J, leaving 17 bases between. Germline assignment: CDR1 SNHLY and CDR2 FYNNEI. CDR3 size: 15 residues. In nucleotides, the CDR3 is TGTGCCAGCAGCCCAAACCCAGGGACACCCTACGAGCAGTACTTC. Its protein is CASSPNPGTPYEQYF.

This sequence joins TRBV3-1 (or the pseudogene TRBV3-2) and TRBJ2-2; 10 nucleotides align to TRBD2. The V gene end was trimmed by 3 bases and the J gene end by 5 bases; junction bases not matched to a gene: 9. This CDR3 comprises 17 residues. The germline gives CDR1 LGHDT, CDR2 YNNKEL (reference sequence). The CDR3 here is CASSHASGGAGTGELFF. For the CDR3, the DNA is TGTGCCAGCAGCCACGCCAGCGGGGGGGCAGGGACCGGGGAGCTGTTTTTT.

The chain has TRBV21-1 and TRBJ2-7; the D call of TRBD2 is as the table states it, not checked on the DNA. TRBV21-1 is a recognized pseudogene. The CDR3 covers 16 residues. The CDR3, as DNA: TGTGCCAGCAGCAAAATTTTCGGGGAAGGACTTTACGAGCAGTACTTC. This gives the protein CASSKIFGEGLYEQYF.

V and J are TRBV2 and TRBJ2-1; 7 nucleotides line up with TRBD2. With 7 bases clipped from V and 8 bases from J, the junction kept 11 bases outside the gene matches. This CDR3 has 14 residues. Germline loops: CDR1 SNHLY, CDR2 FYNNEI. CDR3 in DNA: TGTGCCAGCACGAAGGAGGGAGGGCCCCATGAGCAGTTCTTC. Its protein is CASTKEGGPHEQFF.

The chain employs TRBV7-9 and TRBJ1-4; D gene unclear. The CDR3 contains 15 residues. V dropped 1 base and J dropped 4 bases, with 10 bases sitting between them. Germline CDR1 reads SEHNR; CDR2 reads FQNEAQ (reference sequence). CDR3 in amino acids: CASSLENQDNEKLFF. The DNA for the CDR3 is TGTGCCAGCAGCTTAGAAAACCAGGATAATGAAAAACTGTTTTTT.

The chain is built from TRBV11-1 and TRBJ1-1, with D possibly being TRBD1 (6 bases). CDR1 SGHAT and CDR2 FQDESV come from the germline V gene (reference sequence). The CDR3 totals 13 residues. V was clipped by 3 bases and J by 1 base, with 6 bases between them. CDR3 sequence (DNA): TGTGCCAGCAGCTTGGACAGGAACACTGAAGCTTTCTTT. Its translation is CASSLDRNTEAFF. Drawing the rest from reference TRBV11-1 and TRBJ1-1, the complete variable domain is EAEVAQSPRYKITEKSQAVAFWCDPISGHATLYWYRQILGQGPELLVQFQDESVVDDSQLPKDRFSAERLKGVDSTLKIQPAELGDSAMYLCASSLDRNTEAFFGQGTRLTVV.

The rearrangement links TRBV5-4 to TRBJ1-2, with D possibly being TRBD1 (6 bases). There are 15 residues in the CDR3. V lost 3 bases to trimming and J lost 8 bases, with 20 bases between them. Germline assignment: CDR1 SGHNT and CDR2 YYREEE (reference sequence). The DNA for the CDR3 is TGTGCCAGCAGCTCCCGGACAGCTTCCATAGGGGGCTACACCTTC. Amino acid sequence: CASSSRTASIGGYTF.

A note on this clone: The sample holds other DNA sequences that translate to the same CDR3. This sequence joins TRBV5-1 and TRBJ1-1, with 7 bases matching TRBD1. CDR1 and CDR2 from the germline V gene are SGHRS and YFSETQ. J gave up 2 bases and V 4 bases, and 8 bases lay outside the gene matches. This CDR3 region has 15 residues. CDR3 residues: CASSSRQGGNTEAFF. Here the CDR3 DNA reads TGCGCCAGCAGCAGTAGACAGGGTGGAAACACTGAAGCTTTCTTT.

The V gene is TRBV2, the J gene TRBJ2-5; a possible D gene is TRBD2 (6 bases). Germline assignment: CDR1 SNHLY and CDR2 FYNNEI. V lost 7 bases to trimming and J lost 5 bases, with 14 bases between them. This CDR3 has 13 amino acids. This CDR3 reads CASNEAEGETQYF. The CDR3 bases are TGTGCCAGCAATGAGGCGGAGGGGGAGACCCAGTACTTC.